Listed below are T cell receptor beta chains from one sample, sequenced in a study of shared clonotypes between healthy human individuals. Only in-frame clones appear in the TCRdb table, and some are missing; sequencing was by immunoSEQ multiplex PCR. The repertoire consists of roughly 700,000 clones, with approximately 79% occurring once and the leading ten covering 1.5% to 2%. The material sequenced was memory CD4+ T cells sorted from blood. Receptor source: a woman under 40 in good health. Both conserved end residues are part of each CDR3. Fields, in order: D gene, clone size, J gene, V gene, CDR3 protein, CDR3 DNA. A D gene is named only where the DNA matches it firmly. Not every row has a clone size; where given, it reads once, few, many or a size class.

D gene: .; clone size: .; J gene: TRBJ2-1; V gene: TRBV29-1; CDR3 protein: CSSRDSPSYNEQFF; CDR3 DNA: TGCAGCTCTAGGGACTCGCCTTCCTACAATGAGCAGTTCTTC
D gene: TRBD2; clone size: .; J gene: TRBJ2-5; V gene: TRBV11-2; CDR3 protein: CASSRSGVQETQYF; CDR3 DNA: TGTGCCAGCAGCCGTAGCGGGGTACAAGAGACCCAGTACTTC
D gene: .; clone size: .; J gene: TRBJ2-3; V gene: TRBV19; CDR3 protein: CASSSQISSRGTQYF; CDR3 DNA: TGTGCCAGTAGTTCCCAAATCAGTTCCAGGGGTACGCAGTATTTT
D gene: TRBD1; clone size: many; J gene: TRBJ2-7; V gene: TRBV28; CDR3 protein: CASRRDRGLTYEQYF; CDR3 DNA: TGTGCCAGCAGACGGGACAGGGGGCTAACCTACGAGCAGTACTTC
D gene: TRBD1; clone size: .; J gene: TRBJ2-1; V gene: TRBV4-1; CDR3 protein: CASSQDRGQDTDNEQFF; CDR3 DNA: TGCGCCAGCAGCCAAGATCGAGGACAGGATACGGACAATGAGCAGTTCTTC
D gene: .; clone size: .; J gene: TRBJ2-3; V gene: TRBV9; CDR3 protein: CASSARTDTQYF; CDR3 DNA: TGTGCCAGCAGCGCTCGCACAGATACGCAGTATTTT
D gene: TRBD1; clone size: .; J gene: TRBJ1-1; V gene: TRBV10-3; CDR3 protein: CAISETGVGTEAFF; CDR3 DNA: TGTGCCATCAGTGAGACAGGGGTAGGCACTGAAGCTTTCTTT
D gene: TRBD2; clone size: .; J gene: TRBJ2-3; V gene: TRBV9; CDR3 protein: CASSLAESTDTQYF; CDR3 DNA: TGTGCCAGCAGTCTAGCGGAGAGCACAGATACGCAGTATTTT
D gene: .; clone size: .; J gene: TRBJ2-4; V gene: TRBV7-9; CDR3 protein: CASSLGGRDIQYF; CDR3 DNA: TGTGCCAGCAGCTTAGGAGGCAGGGACATTCAGTACTTC
D gene: .; clone size: .; J gene: TRBJ2-1; V gene: TRBV13; CDR3 protein: CASSFGPRADNEQFF; CDR3 DNA: TGTGCCAGTAGCTTCGGGCCGCGCGCTGACAATGAGCAGTTCTTC
D gene: TRBD1; clone size: .; J gene: TRBJ1-1; V gene: TRBV2; CDR3 protein: CASRTGVGAFF; CDR3 DNA: TGTGCCAGCAGGACAGGGGTAGGGGCTTTCTTT
D gene: .; clone size: .; J gene: TRBJ2-7; V gene: TRBV9; CDR3 protein: CASSQGAGAYEQYF; CDR3 DNA: TGTGCCAGCAGCCAGGGGGCGGGGGCCTACGAGCAGTACTTC
D gene: .; clone size: once; J gene: TRBJ1-1; V gene: TRBV30; CDR3 protein: CVLGLDTEAFF; CDR3 DNA: TGTGTATTGGGCCTGGACACTGAAGCTTTCTTT
D gene: TRBD2; clone size: .; J gene: TRBJ2-1; V gene: TRBV25-1; CDR3 protein: CASRSLAGVRNEQFF; CDR3 DNA: TGTGCCAGCAGGAGCCTAGCGGGAGTTAGAAATGAGCAGTTCTTC
D gene: TRBD1; clone size: .; J gene: TRBJ1-1; V gene: TRBV10-3; CDR3 protein: CAISESQGTTRRTEAFF; CDR3 DNA: TGTGCCATCAGTGAGTCACAGGGGACTACACGCAGGACTGAAGCTTTCTTT
D gene: .; clone size: .; J gene: TRBJ1-2; V gene: TRBV6-6; CDR3 protein: CASSRPVDLNYGYTF; CDR3 DNA: TGTGCCAGCAGTAGGCCGGTGGATTTAAACTATGGCTACACCTTC
D gene: .; clone size: .; J gene: TRBJ1-4; V gene: TRBV7-9; CDR3 protein: CASSVRGMSEKLFF; CDR3 DNA: TGTGCCAGCAGCGTTAGAGGGATGTCTGAAAAACTGTTTTTT
D gene: .; clone size: .; J gene: TRBJ1-2; V gene: TRBV2; CDR3 protein: CASSERGPNYGYTF; CDR3 DNA: TGTGCCAGCAGTGAGAGGGGCCCCAACTATGGCTACACCTTC
D gene: .; clone size: once; J gene: TRBJ2-7; V gene: TRBV5-5; CDR3 protein: CASVGRAYEQYF; CDR3 DNA: TGTGCCAGCGTGGGAAGGGCCTACGAGCAGTACTTC
D gene: .; clone size: .; J gene: TRBJ2-1; V gene: TRBV21-1; CDR3 protein: CASSAHHEGTGYGSTSNEQFF; CDR3 DNA: TGTGCCAGCAGCGCCCATCACGAGGGGACAGGGTACGGGAGTACCTCCAATGAGCAGTTCTTC
D gene: .; clone size: .; J gene: TRBJ2-5; V gene: TRBV5-1; CDR3 protein: CASSLGGQHETQYF; CDR3 DNA: TGCGCCAGCAGCTTGGGAGGGCAACATGAGACCCAGTACTTC
D gene: TRBD2; clone size: .; J gene: TRBJ2-7; V gene: TRBV2; CDR3 protein: CASSEALGGVAGIYEQYF; CDR3 DNA: TGTGCCAGCAGTGAAGCGCTTGGGGGGGTAGCGGGAATTTACGAGCAGTACTTC
D gene: .; clone size: .; J gene: TRBJ2-7; V gene: TRBV30; CDR3 protein: CAWSPGTNEQYF; CDR3 DNA: TGTGCCTGGAGTCCCGGGACCAACGAGCAGTACTTC
D gene: .; clone size: .; J gene: TRBJ1-1; V gene: TRBV7-6; CDR3 protein: CASSPFGATEAFF; CDR3 DNA: TGTGCCAGCAGCCCCTTCGGAGCCACTGAAGCTTTCTTT
D gene: .; clone size: few; J gene: TRBJ1-2; V gene: TRBV30; CDR3 protein: CAWGTGYGYTF; CDR3 DNA: TGTGCCTGGGGAACAGGGTATGGCTACACCTTC
D gene: .; clone size: .; J gene: TRBJ2-1; V gene: TRBV5-1; CDR3 protein: CASSSEGRNYNNEQFF; CDR3 DNA: TGCGCCAGCAGCTCGGAAGGACGGAACTACAACAATGAGCAGTTCTTC
D gene: TRBD2; clone size: .; J gene: TRBJ2-1; V gene: TRBV19; CDR3 protein: CASSTARGAGGIDEQFF; CDR3 DNA: TGTGCCAGTAGTACCGCCCGCGGAGCGGGAGGTATTGATGAGCAGTTCTTC
D gene: TRBD1; clone size: .; J gene: TRBJ1-5; V gene: TRBV2; CDR3 protein: CASTRTGLGQPQHF; CDR3 DNA: TGTGCCAGCACCCGGACAGGGCTCGGTCAGCCCCAGCATTTT
D gene: .; clone size: once; J gene: TRBJ2-2; V gene: TRBV5-1; CDR3 protein: CASSPGAGELFF; CDR3 DNA: TGCGCCAGCAGCCCCGGTGCCGGGGAGCTGTTTTTT
D gene: TRBD1; clone size: .; J gene: TRBJ2-1; V gene: TRBV7-2; CDR3 protein: CASSRDRADYNEQFF; CDR3 DNA: TGTGCCAGCAGTCGCGACAGGGCCGATTACAATGAGCAGTTCTTC
D gene: TRBD2; clone size: .; J gene: TRBJ2-5; V gene: TRBV28; CDR3 protein: CASTRGSTQETQYF; CDR3 DNA: TGTGCCAGCACCCGCGGGAGTACTCAAGAGACCCAGTACTTC
D gene: TRBD1; clone size: .; J gene: TRBJ1-2; V gene: TRBV5-5; CDR3 protein: CASSLEPGTAGYTF; CDR3 DNA: TGTGCCAGCAGCTTGGAACCCGGGACAGCTGGCTACACCTTC
D gene: TRBD2; clone size: .; J gene: TRBJ2-5; V gene: TRBV4-1; CDR3 protein: CASSELRGEGETQYF; CDR3 DNA: TGCGCCAGCAGTGAACTGCGGGGGGAGGGGGAGACCCAGTACTTC
D gene: TRBD1; clone size: .; J gene: TRBJ2-7; V gene: TRBV5-8; CDR3 protein: CASSLAGDSFSYEQYF; CDR3 DNA: TGTGCCAGCAGCTTGGCCGGGGACAGCTTCTCCTACGAGCAGTACTTC
D gene: .; clone size: .; J gene: TRBJ1-2; V gene: TRBV30; CDR3 protein: CAWCSYRKTYGYTF; CDR3 DNA: TGTGCCTGGTGCAGTTATAGAAAGACCTATGGCTACACCTTC
D gene: TRBD1; clone size: .; J gene: TRBJ2-7; V gene: TRBV6-5; CDR3 protein: CASSPWGQALGEQYF; CDR3 DNA: TGTGCCAGCAGTCCATGGGGACAGGCCCTCGGAGAGCAGTACTTC
D gene: TRBD1; clone size: .; J gene: TRBJ2-7; V gene: TRBV23-1; CDR3 protein: CASSQARGRVHEQYF; CDR3 DNA: TGCGCCAGCAGTCAAGCTAGGGGGCGCGTCCACGAGCAGTACTTC
D gene: .; clone size: few; J gene: TRBJ2-1; V gene: TRBV5-8; CDR3 protein: CASNLGPEAFEQFF; CDR3 DNA: TGTGCCAGCAACCTAGGACCGGAAGCCTTTGAGCAGTTCTTC
D gene: .; clone size: once; J gene: TRBJ2-5; V gene: TRBV11-1; CDR3 protein: CASSLGQGFGRETQYF; CDR3 DNA: TGTGCCAGCAGCTTAGGTCAGGGCTTCGGCCGGGAGACCCAGTACTTC
D gene: TRBD2; clone size: .; J gene: TRBJ2-1; V gene: TRBV7-8; CDR3 protein: CASSHSGSVYEQFF; CDR3 DNA: TGTGCCAGCAGCCATAGCGGGAGTGTCTATGAGCAGTTCTTC
D gene: .; clone size: .; J gene: TRBJ2-1; V gene: TRBV7-2; CDR3 protein: CASSRDRQRWNEQFF; CDR3 DNA: TGTGCCAGCAGCAGAGACAGACAGAGATGGAATGAGCAGTTCTTC
D gene: .; clone size: few; J gene: TRBJ2-3; V gene: TRBV2; CDR3 protein: CASTGLHDTQYF; CDR3 DNA: TGTGCCAGCACGGGGCTCCATGATACGCAGTATTTT
D gene: TRBD2; clone size: once; J gene: TRBJ2-3; V gene: TRBV6-1; CDR3 protein: CASSGGTSGDGGTDTQYF; CDR3 DNA: TGTGCCAGCAGTGGGGGGACTAGCGGGGATGGTGGCACAGATACGCAGTATTTT
D gene: .; clone size: .; J gene: TRBJ2-1; V gene: TRBV5-1; CDR3 protein: CASSFLSSEINEQFF; CDR3 DNA: TGCGCCAGCAGCTTTTTGTCTTCCGAAATCAATGAGCAGTTCTTC
D gene: .; clone size: few; J gene: TRBJ2-7; V gene: TRBV5-4; CDR3 protein: CASSFFATPEQYF; CDR3 DNA: TGTGCCAGCAGCTTCTTCGCGACACCCGAGCAGTACTTC
D gene: .; clone size: .; J gene: TRBJ2-1; V gene: TRBV7-3; CDR3 protein: CASSLDSNNYNEQFF; CDR3 DNA: TGTGCCAGCAGCTTAGACAGCAATAATTACAATGAGCAGTTCTTC
D gene: .; clone size: .; J gene: TRBJ2-1; V gene: TRBV11-2; CDR3 protein: CASSPRRLTDDEQFF; CDR3 DNA: TGTGCCAGCAGCCCGCGCCGACTTACAGATGATGAGCAGTTCTTC
D gene: .; clone size: few; J gene: TRBJ2-1; V gene: TRBV9; CDR3 protein: CASSVVGGLYNEQFF; CDR3 DNA: TGTGCCAGCAGCGTAGTGGGGGGCCTTTACAATGAGCAGTTCTTC
D gene: .; clone size: .; J gene: TRBJ2-7; V gene: TRBV7-3; CDR3 protein: CASSLIKKAGAEQYF; CDR3 DNA: TGTGCCAGCAGCTTAATCAAGAAAGCCGGGGCCGAGCAGTACTTC
D gene: .; clone size: .; J gene: TRBJ2-5; V gene: TRBV15; CDR3 protein: CATSREYGERETQYF; CDR3 DNA: TGTGCCACCAGCAGAGAATATGGGGAGAGAGAGACCCAGTACTTC
D gene: .; clone size: .; J gene: TRBJ2-1; V gene: TRBV25-1; CDR3 protein: CASSEFSEDFAEQFF; CDR3 DNA: TGTGCCAGCAGTGAATTCTCAGAGGATTTTGCTGAGCAGTTCTTC
D gene: TRBD1; clone size: .; J gene: TRBJ2-7; V gene: TRBV7-2; CDR3 protein: CASSLVRGLARAYEQYF; CDR3 DNA: TGTGCCAGCAGCTTAGTCAGGGGGCTAGCGCGAGCCTACGAGCAGTACTTC
D gene: .; clone size: .; J gene: TRBJ2-7; V gene: TRBV5-1; CDR3 protein: CASSLGDGGGYEQYF; CDR3 DNA: TGCGCCAGCAGCCTGGGGGATGGTGGGGGCTACGAGCAGTACTTC